This TCR beta chain was obtained from a study of early T cells in non-severe SARS-CoV-2 infection. Study-wide context: Sequencing of unsorted whole blood was done on bulk RNA, leaving chains unpaired.

The protocol attached unique molecular identifiers to individual cDNA molecules. TCRdb ran MiXCR on the 5' RACE reads and lists one entry per CDR3 protein. The sample has under 45,000 distinct CDR3 sequences, roughly 5% seen once. The CDR3 runs 16 residues. Losses at the gene ends were 7 bases for V and 0 bases for J; bases not matched to a gene: 9. CDR1 is SQVTM and CDR2 is ANQGSEA in the germline V gene. This clonotype appeared many times. This receptor was obtained from an adult who was a healthcare worker with PCR-confirmed SARS-CoV-2 infection or an uninfected control (not recorded which). Sample: whole blood, taken at baseline. The chain uses TRBV29-1 and TRBJ2-3; 11 bases line up with TRBD2. The CDR3 DNA reads TGCAGCGGGGGGGGACTAGCGGAGACTAGCACAGATACGCAGTATTTT. Amino acid sequence: CSGGGLAETSTDTQYF.